The 10 T cell receptor beta chains listed next were all sequenced from one sample in a study of shared clonotypes between healthy human individuals. TCRdb's table, derived via immunoSEQ multiplex PCR, lists solely in-frame clones and lacks some. The table has fewer than 1.8 million clones, about 98.5% seen once. The material sequenced was naive CD4+ T cells sorted from blood. Described subset: CD45RA+ positively selected. These receptors were collected from a man aged 25-45 years in good health.

Regarding this clone: This CDR3 is also generated by other DNA sequences in the sample. The chain couples TRBV5-1 to TRBJ2-3; no firm D call. CDR1 and CDR2 from the germline V gene are SGHRS and YFSETQ. Trimming took 1 base from V and 3 from J, leaving 6 bases between them. CDR3 length equals 13 residues. CDR3 DNA sequence: TGCGCCAGCAGCTTGCCCGATACAGATACGCAGTATTTT. It codes for CASSLPDTDTQYF.

This chain joins TRBV14 and TRBJ2-2, with 7 bases aligning to TRBD1. CDR3 length: 15 amino acids. Germline V gene sequence: CDR1 SGHDN, CDR2 FVKESK. V dropped 4 bases and J dropped 1; count of bases not matched to a gene: 3. DNA for the CDR3: TGTGCCAGCAGCCTACACAGGGGGAACACCGGGGAGCTGTTTTTT. Amino acid sequence: CASSLHRGNTGELFF.

The gene calls are TRBV5-1 and TRBJ1-1; TRBD1 aligns across 8 bases. Trimming removed 4 bases from V and 4 bases from J; junction bases left unmatched: 15. This CDR3 has 17 residues. Looked up from germline, CDR1 is SGHRS and CDR2 is YFSETQ. The CDR3 nucleotides are TGCGCCAGCAGCGAGAGGACAGGGATGATCGTTTCCACTGAAGCTTTCTTT. This encodes CASSERTGMIVSTEAFF.

The rearrangement uses TRBV18 and TRBJ2-7; 7 positions match TRBD2. The CDR3 has 15 amino acids. The germline V gene encodes CDR1 KGHSH and CDR2 LQKENI. V was pared by 3 bases and J by 4 bases, with 9 bases of the junction left unmatched. The CDR3 DNA reads TGTGCCAGCTCACCCCTGGTGGCGGGAGTGTACGAGCAGTACTTC. Protein product: CASSPLVAGVYEQYF.

This clone was observed a handful of times. V gene TRBV6-5 combines with J gene TRBJ1-5; a weak D match, TRBD1 (5 bases). Germline CDR1 and CDR2: MNHEY and SVGAGI. Trimming removed 2 bases at V and 2 bases at J, with 13 bases between. The CDR3 length is 16 residues. CDR3 nucleotides: TGTGCCAGCAGTTACGGACCAGGGTTTGGCAATCAGCCCCAGCATTTT. It encodes CASSYGPGFGNQPQHF.

For this clone: Within the sample, other DNA sequences also encode this same CDR3. The gene calls are TRBV28 and TRBJ1-2; 9 bases align to TRBD1. With 2 bases clipped from V and 5 bases from J, the junction kept 3 bases outside the gene matches. Germline V lookup: CDR1 MDHEN, CDR2 SYDVKM. There are 14 residues in the CDR3. The CDR3 DNA follows: TGTGCCAGCAGTTTACTCGGACAGGGGTATGGCTACACCTTC. Its translation is CASSLLGQGYGYTF.

V and J are TRBV7-2 and TRBJ2-5; TRBD1 might be the D (5 bases). The germline CDR1 and CDR2 sequences are SGHTA and FQGNSA. Trimming removed 1 base from V and 8 bases from J, with 20 bases in between. The length of the CDR3 is 16 residues. The CDR3 loop is CASSLVWFQDTNTQYF. In nucleotides, the CDR3 is TGTGCCAGCAGCTTAGTTTGGTTCCAGGACACGAACACCCAGTACTTC.

The J gene is TRBJ1-4, the V gene TRBV4-1, with TRBD1 matching 7 bases. CDR3 length: 15 residues. V dropped 2 bases and J dropped 5; count of bases not matched to a gene: 5. Germline V gene lookup returns CDR1 MGHRA and CDR2 YSYEKL. The CDR3 DNA follows: TGCGCCAGCAGCCAAACAGGGGCTAGGAATGAAAAACTGTTTTTT. Translated: CASSQTGARNEKLFF.

This clone was seen only once. The chain combines TRBV5-5 with TRBJ2-7; tentatively, D is TRBD1 or TRBD2 (6 bases each). V was clipped by 0 bases and J by 5 bases, with 27 bases between them. This CDR3 region has 19 residues. The germline CDR1 and CDR2 sequences are SGHKS and YYEKEE (reference sequence). CDR3 nucleotide sequence: TGTGCCAGCAGCTTGGCCGGGGCGGGGCGCACAGGGTCCCTCGACGAGCAGTACTTC. It encodes CASSLAGAGRTGSLDEQYF.

This clone was observed once. The J gene is TRBJ1-2, the V gene TRBV9, with 8 bases fitting TRBD1. Germline-derived CDR1 and CDR2 are SGDLS and YYNGEE. CDR3 length equals 14 residues. The V segment lost 0 bases and the J segment 13 bases; nucleotides outside the gene matches: 11. The CDR3 here is CASSVESLSGGGTF. CDR3 nucleotides: TGTGCCAGCAGCGTAGAGTCTCTCTCAGGGGGCGGCACCTTC.